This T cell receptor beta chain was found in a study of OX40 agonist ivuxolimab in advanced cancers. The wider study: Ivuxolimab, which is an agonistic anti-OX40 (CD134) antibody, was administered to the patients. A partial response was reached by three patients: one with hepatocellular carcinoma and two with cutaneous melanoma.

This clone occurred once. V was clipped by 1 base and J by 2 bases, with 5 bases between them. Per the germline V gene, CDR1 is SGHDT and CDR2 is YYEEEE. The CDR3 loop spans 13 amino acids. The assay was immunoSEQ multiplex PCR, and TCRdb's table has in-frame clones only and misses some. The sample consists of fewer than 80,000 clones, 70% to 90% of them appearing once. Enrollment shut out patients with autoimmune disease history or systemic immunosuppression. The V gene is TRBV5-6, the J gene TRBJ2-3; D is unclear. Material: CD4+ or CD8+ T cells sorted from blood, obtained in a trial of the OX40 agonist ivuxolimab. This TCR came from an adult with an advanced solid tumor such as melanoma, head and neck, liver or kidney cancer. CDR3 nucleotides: TGTGCCAGCAGCTTGAGCCTCACAGATACGCAGTATTTT. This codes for CASSLSLTDTQYF.